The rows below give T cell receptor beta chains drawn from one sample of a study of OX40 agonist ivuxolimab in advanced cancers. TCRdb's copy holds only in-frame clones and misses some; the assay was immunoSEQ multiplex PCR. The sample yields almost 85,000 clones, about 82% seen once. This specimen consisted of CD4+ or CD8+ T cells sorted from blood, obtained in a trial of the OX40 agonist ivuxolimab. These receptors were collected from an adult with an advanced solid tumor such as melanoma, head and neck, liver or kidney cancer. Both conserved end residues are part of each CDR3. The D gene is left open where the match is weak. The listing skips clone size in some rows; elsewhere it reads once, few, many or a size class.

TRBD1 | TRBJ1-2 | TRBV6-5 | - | CASSPGTVNYGYTF | TGTGCCAGCAGCCCAGGGACAGTCAACTATGGCTACACCTTC
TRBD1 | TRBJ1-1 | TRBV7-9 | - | CASSGQRNTEAFF | TGTGCCAGCTCGGGACAGCGGAACACTGAAGCTTTCTTT
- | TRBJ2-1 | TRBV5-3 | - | CARSLRRTGNEQFF | TGTGCCAGAAGCTTACGAAGGACGGGGAATGAGCAGTTCTTC
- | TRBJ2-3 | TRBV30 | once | CAWRNLGTSTDTQYF | TGTGCCTGGAGGAATTTGGGTACCAGCACAGATACGCAGTATTTT
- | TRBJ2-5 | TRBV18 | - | CASSPHSTETQYF | TGTGCCAGCTCACCACACAGTACGGAGACCCAGTACTTC
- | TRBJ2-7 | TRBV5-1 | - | CASSNAGLDTGLRKAYEQYF | TGCGCCAGCAGCAATGCAGGCTTGGATACAGGCTTGCGCAAAGCGTACGAGCAGTACTTC
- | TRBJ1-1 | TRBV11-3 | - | CASSLAGARTEAFF | TGTGCCAGCAGCTTGGCAGGGGCAAGAACTGAAGCTTTCTTT
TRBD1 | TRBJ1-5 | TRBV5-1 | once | CASSPRQGFSNQPQHF | TGCGCCAGCAGCCCCCGACAGGGATTTAGCAATCAGCCCCAGCATTTT
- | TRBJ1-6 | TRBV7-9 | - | CATTVWVDNSPLHF | TGTGCCACCACAGTTTGGGTAGATAATTCACCCCTCCACTTT
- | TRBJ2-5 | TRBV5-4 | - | CASSLGWDTYQETQYF | TGTGCCAGCAGCTTGGGATGGGACACCTATCAAGAGACCCAGTACTTC
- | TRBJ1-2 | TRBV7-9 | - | CASSFQGAGGYTF | TGTGCCAGCAGCTTCCAAGGGGCGGGCGGCTACACCTTC
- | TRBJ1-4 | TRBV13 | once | CASSLSPTNEKLFF | TGTGCCAGCAGCTTATCACCGACTAATGAAAAACTGTTTTTT
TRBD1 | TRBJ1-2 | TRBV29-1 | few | CSVEGQSYGYTF | TGCAGCGTTGAGGGACAGAGCTATGGCTACACCTTC
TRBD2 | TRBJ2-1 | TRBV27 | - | CASSLYWGDPRLAGWNNEQFF | TGTGCCAGCAGTTTATATTGGGGGGATCCAAGACTAGCGGGTTGGAACAATGAGCAGTTCTTC
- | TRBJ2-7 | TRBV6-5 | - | CASSSHYEQYF | TGTGCCAGCAGTTCCCACTACGAGCAGTACTTC
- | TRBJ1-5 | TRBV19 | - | CAISRGSNQPQHF | TGTGCCATAAGCAGGGGTAGCAATCAGCCCCAGCATTTT
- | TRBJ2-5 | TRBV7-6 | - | CASSQNREETQYF | TGTGCCAGCAGCCAAAACAGGGAAGAGACCCAGTACTTC
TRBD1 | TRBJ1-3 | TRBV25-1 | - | CASSEGAAGNTIYF | TGTGCCAGCAGCGAGGGGGCAGCTGGAAACACCATATATTTT
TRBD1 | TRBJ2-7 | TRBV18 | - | CASSPGDSYEQYF | TGTGCCAGCTCACCGGGGGACAGTTACGAGCAGTACTTC
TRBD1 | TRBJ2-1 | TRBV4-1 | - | CASSQQPTGAYNEQFF | TGCGCCAGCAGCCAACAGCCGACAGGGGCATACAATGAGCAGTTCTTC
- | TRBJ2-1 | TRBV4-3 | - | CASSQVFRSYYNEQFF | TGCGCCAGCAGCCAAGTGTTCCGTTCCTACTACAATGAGCAGTTCTTC
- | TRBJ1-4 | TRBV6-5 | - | CASSPPGGEELFF | TGTGCCAGCAGCCCCCCAGGAGGAGAGGAACTGTTTTTT
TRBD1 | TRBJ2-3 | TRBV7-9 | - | CASSPYRGQGTDTQYF | TGTGCCAGCAGCCCGTACAGGGGACAGGGGACAGATACGCAGTATTTT
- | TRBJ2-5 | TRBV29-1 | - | CSVGSLVETQYF | TGCAGCGTTGGATCTCTAGTAGAGACCCAGTACTTC
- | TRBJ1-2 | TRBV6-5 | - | CAIRDANYGYTF | TGTGCCATCAGGGACGCTAACTATGGCTACACCTTC
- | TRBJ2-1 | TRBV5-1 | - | CASNPEGRFYNEQFF | TGCGCCAGCAACCCAGAGGGGCGGTTCTACAATGAGCAGTTCTTC
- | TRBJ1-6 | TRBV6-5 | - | CASSYSPGVSSALHF | TGTGCCAGCAGTTACTCTCCGGGGGTCTCGAGTGCCCTCCACTTT
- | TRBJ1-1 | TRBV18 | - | CASSSLGSEAFF | TGTGCCAGCTCATCACTCGGTTCCGAAGCTTTCTTT
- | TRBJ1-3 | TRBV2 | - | CASRMTGSGNTIYF | TGTGCCAGCAGGATGACAGGCTCTGGAAACACCATATATTTT
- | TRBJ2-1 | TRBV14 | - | CASSQAYNEQFF | TGTGCCAGCAGCCAAGCCTACAATGAGCAGTTCTTC
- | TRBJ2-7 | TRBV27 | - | CASRLYEQYF | TGTGCCAGCAGGCTCTACGAGCAGTACTTC
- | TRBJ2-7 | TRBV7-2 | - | CASSLAGPSEQYF | TGTGCCAGCAGCTTAGCGGGGCCTAGCGAGCAGTACTTC
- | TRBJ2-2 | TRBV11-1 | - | CASTINTGELFF | TGTGCCAGCACCATAAACACCGGGGAGCTGTTTTTT
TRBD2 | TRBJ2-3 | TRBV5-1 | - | CASSVTSGGTDTQYF | TGCGCCAGCAGCGTGACTAGCGGGGGAACAGATACGCAGTATTTT
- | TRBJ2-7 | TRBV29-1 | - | CSVGARAGMGEQYF | TGCAGCGTGGGAGCTAGGGCAGGTATGGGCGAGCAGTACTTC
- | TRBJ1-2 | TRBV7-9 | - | CASSLGDLYGYTF | TGTGCCAGCAGCTTAGGGGACCTCTATGGCTACACCTTC
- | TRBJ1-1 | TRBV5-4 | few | CASSLNTEAFF | TGTGCCAGCAGCTTGAACACTGAAGCTTTCTTT
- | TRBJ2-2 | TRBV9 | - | CASSVGAANTGELFF | TGTGCCAGCAGCGTAGGAGCGGCGAACACCGGGGAGCTGTTTTTT
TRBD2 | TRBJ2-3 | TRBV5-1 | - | CASSFGLVTDTQYF | TGCGCCAGCAGCTTCGGACTAGTGACAGATACGCAGTATTTT
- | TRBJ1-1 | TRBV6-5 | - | CASSYSENTEAFF | TGTGCCAGCAGTTACTCTGAGAACACTGAAGCTTTCTTT
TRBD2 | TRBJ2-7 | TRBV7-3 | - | CASRSSGRSEQYF | TGTGCCAGCAGGTCTAGCGGGAGAAGCGAGCAGTACTTC
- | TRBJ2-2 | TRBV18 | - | CASSRTANTGELFF | TGTGCCAGCTCACGGACAGCGAACACCGGGGAGCTGTTTTTT